These T cell receptor beta chains were read from a single sample in a study of blood T cell repertoires in COVID-19. Generated by immunoSEQ multiplex PCR, the TCRdb table keeps only in-frame clones and is missing some. The data show about 120,000 clones, 71% seen once. Material for sequencing was peripheral blood. All receptors derive from a human donor with acute or convalescent COVID-19. The donor label of this sample is uncertain. Both conserved end residues are part of each CDR3. A D gene is named only where the DNA matches it firmly. The listing skips clone size in some rows; elsewhere it reads once, few, many or a size class.

CDR3 protein: CASSARQGKNSGNTIYF
CDR3 DNA: TGTGCCAGCAGCGCGAGACAGGGTAAGAACTCTGGAAACACCATATATTTT
J gene: TRBJ1-3
D gene: TRBD1
clone size: .
V gene: TRBV5-7

CDR3 protein: CASSLGGWGRKETQYF
CDR3 DNA: TGTGCCAGCAGCTTGGGAGGTTGGGGCAGAAAAGAGACCCAGTACTTC
J gene: TRBJ2-5
D gene: .
clone size: .
V gene: TRBV5-5

CDR3 protein: CATSGTVPNTGELFF
CDR3 DNA: TGTGCCACCAGTGGGACAGTCCCGAACACCGGGGAGCTGTTTTTT
J gene: TRBJ2-2
D gene: .
clone size: .
V gene: TRBV24-1

CDR3 protein: CASSPIGGRRGAGELFF
CDR3 DNA: TGCGCCAGCAGCCCCATCGGGGGGCGGAGGGGGGCCGGGGAGCTGTTTTTT
J gene: TRBJ2-2
D gene: .
clone size: .
V gene: TRBV10-2

CDR3 protein: CASSFITGGIDTQYF
CDR3 DNA: TGTGCCAGCAGCTTTATCACGGGGGGGATAGATACGCAGTATTTT
J gene: TRBJ2-3
D gene: TRBD2
clone size: .
V gene: TRBV7-3

CDR3 protein: CASREDPGQSNQPQHF
CDR3 DNA: TGCGCCAGCCGTGAGGACCCCGGACAGTCCAATCAGCCCCAGCATTTT
J gene: TRBJ1-5
D gene: .
clone size: .
V gene: TRBV5-1

CDR3 protein: CASSIAHPGDPGPQHF
CDR3 DNA: TGTGCCAGTAGTATAGCCCACCCAGGGGACCCTGGACCCCAGCATTTT
J gene: TRBJ1-5
D gene: .
clone size: .
V gene: TRBV19

CDR3 protein: CASRDPGQGTYEQYF
CDR3 DNA: TGTGCCAGCAGGGACCCGGGACAGGGGACCTACGAGCAGTACTTC
J gene: TRBJ2-7
D gene: TRBD1
clone size: .
V gene: TRBV6-6

CDR3 protein: CASIGQGSGEQYF
CDR3 DNA: TGCGCCAGCATAGGACAGGGGTCCGGCGAGCAGTACTTC
J gene: TRBJ2-7
D gene: TRBD1
clone size: .
V gene: TRBV10-1

CDR3 protein: CSATGRNYGYTF
CDR3 DNA: TGCAGTGCGACAGGGCGAAACTATGGCTACACCTTC
J gene: TRBJ1-2
D gene: TRBD1
clone size: .
V gene: TRBV29-1

CDR3 protein: CASSLGLPAGVQETQYF
CDR3 DNA: TGTGCCAGCAGCTTAGGCCTCCCAGCGGGGGTACAAGAGACCCAGTACTTC
J gene: TRBJ2-5
D gene: TRBD2
clone size: few
V gene: TRBV13

CDR3 protein: CASSHKSRAKLFF
CDR3 DNA: TGTGCCAGCAGCCATAAATCCAGGGCGAAACTGTTTTTT
J gene: TRBJ1-4
D gene: .
clone size: .
V gene: TRBV3-1/TRBV3-2

CDR3 protein: CASGLSPSPEAFF
CDR3 DNA: TGTGCTAGTGGCCTATCCCCGTCTCCTGAAGCTTTCTTT
J gene: TRBJ1-1
D gene: .
clone size: few
V gene: TRBV12-5

CDR3 protein: CASSQDAGLAGGSYNEQFF
CDR3 DNA: TGTGCCAGCAGCCAAGATGCGGGACTAGCGGGGGGGTCCTACAATGAGCAGTTCTTC
J gene: TRBJ2-1
D gene: TRBD2
clone size: .
V gene: TRBV4-2

CDR3 protein: CATSALGQGVGAFF
CDR3 DNA: TGTGCCACCAGTGCCCTAGGACAGGGGGTCGGAGCTTTCTTT
J gene: TRBJ1-1
D gene: TRBD1
clone size: .
V gene: TRBV24-1